The clone carrying this T cell receptor beta chain turned up a few times. The CDR3 has 14 residues. J lost 4 bases, V lost 5 bases, and 7 bases had no gene match. A 5'RACE reaction primed in the constant segment made cDNA libraries of TCR alpha and TCR beta, and these carried sample barcodes and UMIs. TCRdb passed the 5' RACE reads through MiXCR, listing each CDR3 protein once. In the table there are 200,000 or so distinct CDR3 sequences, around 15% of which are singletons. The data were taken from a study of T-cell memory formation after mild COVID-19. V and J are TRBV12-3 or TRBV12-4 and TRBJ2-5; 7 bases fit TRBD2. This receptor was taken from an adult woman who had mild COVID-19 (a few samples of this study predate the infection). Cell type and time point are not known. The sequenced sample consisted of PBMCs or a T cell subset sorted from them (not recorded which). CDR3 loop: CASSQSSGVETQYF. In nucleotides, the CDR3 is TGTGCCAGCAGTCAGTCGAGCGGGGTAGAGACCCAGTACTTC.